This entry lists 10 T cell receptor beta chains sequenced from one sample in a study of blood T cell repertoires in COVID-19. The table came from immunoSEQ multiplex PCR; TCRdb's copy has only in-frame clones and leaves some out. The sample has 85,000 to 90,000 clones, 65% to 90% seen once; the top ten hold around 1.3%. The sequencing input was peripheral blood. These receptors were collected from an elderly man with active or convalescent COVID-19.

In the case of this clone: Additional DNA sequences in this sample encode the identical CDR3. V is TRBV5-1 and J is TRBJ2-1; 15 bases map to TRBD2. Germline V gene data show CDR1 as SGHRS and CDR2 as YFSETQ. The V gene end was trimmed by 4 bases and the J gene end by 7 bases; junction bases not matched to a gene: 3. The CDR3 is made up of 15 amino acids. The CDR3 protein is CASSHGLAGGNEQFF. The DNA for the CDR3 is TGCGCCAGCAGCCACGGACTAGCGGGAGGGAATGAGCAGTTCTTC.

This clone was recorded once. The chain couples TRBV28 to TRBJ1-6, with unresolved D. V gave up 6 bases and J gave up 2 bases, with 17 bases separating them. Germline V gene sequence: CDR1 MDHEN, CDR2 SYDVKM. This CDR3 comprises 17 residues. The CDR3 DNA reads TGTGCCAGCAGGGGTAGCGCGGGCGTCGCCTATAATTCACCCCTCCACTTT. It translates to CASRGSAGVAYNSPLHF.

The chain combines TRBV7-8 with TRBJ1-2; D unresolved. This CDR3 is 14 amino acids long. Germline V gene data show CDR1 as SGHVS and CDR2 as FQNEAQ. V shed 0 bases and J shed 4 bases, with 9 bases lying between them. The CDR3 sequence: CASSLAGGFYGYTF. CDR3 in DNA: TGTGCCAGCAGCTTAGCCGGCGGATTCTATGGCTACACCTTC.

The gene calls are TRBV7-8 and TRBJ2-3; 12 bases line up with TRBD2. CDR3 size: 17 residues. CDR1 and CDR2 from the germline V gene are SGHVS and FQNEAQ. Trimming cost V 4 bases and J 2 bases; bases outside gene matches: 7. The CDR3 coding sequence is TGTGCCAGCAGCTCTCCGGGACTAGCGGGCCTCACAGATACGCAGTATTTT. Encoded protein: CASSSPGLAGLTDTQYF. The variable domain in full, with the rest retrieved from reference TRBV7-8 and TRBJ2-3, is GAGVSQSPRYKVAKRGQDVALRCDPISGHVSLFWYQQALGQGPEFLTYFQNEAQLDKSGLPSDRFFAERPEGSVSTLKIQRTQQEDSAVYLCASSSPGLAGLTDTQYFGPGTRLTVL.

The chain links TRBV10-3 to TRBJ1-2, with D perhaps matching TRBD1 (5 bases). Trimming shortened V by 4 bases and J by 0 bases, and 9 bases separated the two germline ends. CDR1 ENHRY and CDR2 SYGVKD come from the germline V gene. The CDR3 is made up of 14 amino acids. Written as DNA, the CDR3 is TGTGCCATCAGTGGGACACAACCTAACTATGGCTACACCTTC. Translated: CAISGTQPNYGYTF.

The rearrangement joins TRBV5-1 to TRBJ2-1; 13 nucleotides line up with TRBD2. J was trimmed by 5 bases and V by 4 bases; bases with no gene match: 6. Germline CDR1 is SGHRS and CDR2 is YFSETQ. There are 16 residues in the CDR3. The CDR3 bases are TGCGCCAGCAGCACCGGACTAGCGGGAGCCAACAATGAGCAGTTCTTC. Encoded protein: CASSTGLAGANNEQFF.

At least ten counts were recorded for this clone. J is TRBJ1-3 and V is TRBV5-4; 7 positions agree with TRBD1. J was trimmed by 3 bases and V by 2 bases; bases with no gene match: 14. This CDR3 comprises 18 residues. Germline V gene sequence: CDR1 SGHNT, CDR2 YYREEE (reference sequence). The CDR3, as DNA: TGTGCCAGCAGCTTCCGTCTCGGGCAGGGGGAATTTGGAAACACCATATATTTT. Translating it yields CASSFRLGQGEFGNTIYF.

About this clone itself: The same CDR3 also results from other DNA sequences found in this sample. V gene TRBV7-2 combines with J gene TRBJ2-1; D is ambiguous. The germline V gene has CDR1 SGHTA and CDR2 FQGNSA. Trimming pared 0 bases from V and 0 bases from J, leaving 6 bases between. This CDR3 is built from 15 residues. In DNA form, the CDR3 reads TGTGCCAGCAGCTTAGCGGCAAGCTCCTACAATGAGCAGTTCTTC. The encoded protein is CASSLAASSYNEQFF. Full variable domain (rest looked up from reference TRBV7-2 and TRBJ2-1): GAGVSQSPSNKVTEKGKDVELRCDPISGHTALYWYRQSLGQGLEFLIYFQGNSAPDKSGLPSDRFSAERTGGSVSTLTIQRTQQEDSAVYLCASSLAASSYNEQFFGPGTRLTVL.

The V call is TRBV29-1, the J call TRBJ1-2, with D hard to call. The CDR3 contains 13 residues. Germline values: CDR1 SQVTM, CDR2 ANQGSEA. V lost 8 bases to trimming and J lost 5 bases, with 18 bases between them. In nucleotides, the CDR3 is TGCAGCCCCAGAGGGCGGGTTAATTATGGCTACACCTTC. This sequence encodes CSPRGRVNYGYTF.

This chain uses TRBV15 with TRBJ1-4; D possibly corresponds to TRBD1 (5 bases). Germline lookup yields CDR1 LNHNV and CDR2 YYDKDF (reference sequence). The CDR3 loop spans 15 amino acids. With 0 bases removed from V and 5 bases from J, the gap between germline ends came to 10 bases. The CDR3 protein is CATSRDRQQNEKLFF. The CDR3 coding sequence is TGTGCCACCAGCAGAGATCGACAGCAAAATGAAAAACTGTTTTTT.